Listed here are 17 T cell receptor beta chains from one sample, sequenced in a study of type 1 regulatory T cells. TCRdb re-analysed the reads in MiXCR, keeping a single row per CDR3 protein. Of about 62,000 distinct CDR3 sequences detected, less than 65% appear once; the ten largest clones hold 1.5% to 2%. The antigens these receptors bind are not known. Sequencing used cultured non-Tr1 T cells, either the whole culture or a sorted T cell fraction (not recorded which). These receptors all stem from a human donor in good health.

In DNA, the CDR3 is TGTGCCAGCAGCTTAGTCGGAATCGCTGAAGCTTTCTTT. It specifies CASSLVGIAEAFF. The chain combines TRBV7-2 with TRBJ1-1, with D unresolved. Germline V gene sequence: CDR1 SGHTA, CDR2 FQGNSA. V was pared by 1 base and J by 6 bases, with 9 bases between. The CDR3 extends over 13 amino acids.

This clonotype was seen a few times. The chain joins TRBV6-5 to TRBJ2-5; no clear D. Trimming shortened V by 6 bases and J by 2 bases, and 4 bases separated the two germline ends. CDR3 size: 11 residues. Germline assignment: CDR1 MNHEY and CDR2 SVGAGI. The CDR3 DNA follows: TGTGCCAGCAGCGTTCAAGAGACCCAGTACTTC. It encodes CASSVQETQYF.

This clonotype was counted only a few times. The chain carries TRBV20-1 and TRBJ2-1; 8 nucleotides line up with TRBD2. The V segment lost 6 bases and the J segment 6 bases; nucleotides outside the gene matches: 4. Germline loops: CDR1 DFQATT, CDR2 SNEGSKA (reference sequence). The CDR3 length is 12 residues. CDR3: CSAPTSGNEQFF. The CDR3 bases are TGCAGTGCGCCAACTAGCGGCAATGAGCAGTTCTTC.

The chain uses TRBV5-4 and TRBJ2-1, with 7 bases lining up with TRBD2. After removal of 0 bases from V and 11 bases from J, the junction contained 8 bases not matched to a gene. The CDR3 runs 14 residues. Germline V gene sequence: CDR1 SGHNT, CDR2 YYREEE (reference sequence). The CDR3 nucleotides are TGTGCCAGCAGCTTGGGCGGGAGTGCGGAGCAGCAGTTCTTC. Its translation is CASSLGGSAEQQFF.

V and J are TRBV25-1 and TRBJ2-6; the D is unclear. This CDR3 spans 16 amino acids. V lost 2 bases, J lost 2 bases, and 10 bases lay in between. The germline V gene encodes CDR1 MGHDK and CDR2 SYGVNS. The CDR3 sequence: CASSEPSLAGANVLTF. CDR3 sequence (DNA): TGTGCCAGCAGTGAACCATCCCTAGCTGGGGCCAACGTCCTGACTTTC.

CDR3 loop: CSAEGGQFNYGYTF. In DNA form, the CDR3 reads TGCAGTGCGGAAGGGGGACAGTTTAACTATGGCTACACCTTC. The chain employs TRBV20-1 and TRBJ1-2, with TRBD1 identical over 7 bases. This CDR3 contains 14 residues. V lost 6 bases, J lost 1 base, and 8 bases stayed unmatched. The germline V gene encodes CDR1 DFQATT and CDR2 SNEGSKA (reference sequence).

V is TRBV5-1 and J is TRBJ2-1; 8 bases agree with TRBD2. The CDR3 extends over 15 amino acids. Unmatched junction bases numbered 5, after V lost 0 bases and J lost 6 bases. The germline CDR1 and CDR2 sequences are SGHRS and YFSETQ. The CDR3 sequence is CASSLVTSGLNEQFF. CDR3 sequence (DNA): TGCGCCAGCAGCTTGGTAACTAGCGGACTCAATGAGCAGTTCTTC.

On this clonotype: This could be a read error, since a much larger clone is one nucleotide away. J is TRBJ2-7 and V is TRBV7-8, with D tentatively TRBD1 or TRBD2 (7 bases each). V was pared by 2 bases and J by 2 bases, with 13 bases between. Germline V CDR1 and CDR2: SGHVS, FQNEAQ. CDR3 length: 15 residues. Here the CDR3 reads CASSLTPGGAYEQYF. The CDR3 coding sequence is TGTGCCAGCAGCTTAACCCCAGGGGGGGCCTACGAGCAGTACTTC.

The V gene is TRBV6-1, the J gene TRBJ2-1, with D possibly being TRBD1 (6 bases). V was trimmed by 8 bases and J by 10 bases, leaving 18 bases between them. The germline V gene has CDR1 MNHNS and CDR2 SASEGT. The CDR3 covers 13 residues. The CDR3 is CASSHRELGEQFF. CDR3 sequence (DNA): TGTGCCAGCTCACACAGGGAGCTAGGAGAGCAGTTCTTC.

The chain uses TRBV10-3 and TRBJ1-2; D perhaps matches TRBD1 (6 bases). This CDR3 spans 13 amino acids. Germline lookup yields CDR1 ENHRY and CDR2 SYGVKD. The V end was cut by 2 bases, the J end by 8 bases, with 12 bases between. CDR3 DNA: TGTGCCATCAGTGAGACAGGACAGAAAGGCTACACCTTC. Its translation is CAISETGQKGYTF.

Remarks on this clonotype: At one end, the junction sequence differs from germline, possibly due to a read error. The DNA of the CDR3 is TGTGCCAGCAGTTTCAAGTGGAGGGTCAATGAGCAGTTCTTT. Protein: CASSFKWRVNEQFF. The chain is built from TRBV27 and TRBJ2-1; possibly TRBD2 for D (6 bases). Germline CDR1 reads MNHEY; CDR2 reads SMNVEV (reference sequence). The CDR3 spans 14 residues.

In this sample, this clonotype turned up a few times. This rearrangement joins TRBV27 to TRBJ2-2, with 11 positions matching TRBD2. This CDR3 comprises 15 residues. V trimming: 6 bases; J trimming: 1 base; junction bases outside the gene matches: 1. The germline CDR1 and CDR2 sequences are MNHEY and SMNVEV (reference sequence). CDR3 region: CASRLAGGNTGELFF. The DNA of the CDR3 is TGTGCCAGCAGGCTAGCGGGAGGGAACACCGGGGAGCTGTTTTTT.

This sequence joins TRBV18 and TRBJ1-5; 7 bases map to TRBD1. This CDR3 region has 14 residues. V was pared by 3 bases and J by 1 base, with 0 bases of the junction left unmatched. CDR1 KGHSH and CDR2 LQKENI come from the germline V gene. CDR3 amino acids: CASSPGQSNQPQHF. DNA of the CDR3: TGTGCCAGCTCACCGGGACAGAGCAATCAGCCCCAGCATTTT.

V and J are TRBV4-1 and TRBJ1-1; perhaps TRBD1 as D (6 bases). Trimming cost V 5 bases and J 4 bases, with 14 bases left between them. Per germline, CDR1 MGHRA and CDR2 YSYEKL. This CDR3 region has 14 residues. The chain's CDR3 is CASSDQGWSTEAFF. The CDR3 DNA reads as TGCGCCAGCAGCGATCAGGGGTGGTCCACTGAAGCTTTCTTT.

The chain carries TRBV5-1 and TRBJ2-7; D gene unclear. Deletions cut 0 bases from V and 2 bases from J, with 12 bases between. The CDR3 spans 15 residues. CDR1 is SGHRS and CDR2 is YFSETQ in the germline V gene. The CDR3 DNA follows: TGCGCCAGCAGCTTGGGACTGCGACAAGCCTACGAGCAGTACTTC. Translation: CASSLGLRQAYEQYF.

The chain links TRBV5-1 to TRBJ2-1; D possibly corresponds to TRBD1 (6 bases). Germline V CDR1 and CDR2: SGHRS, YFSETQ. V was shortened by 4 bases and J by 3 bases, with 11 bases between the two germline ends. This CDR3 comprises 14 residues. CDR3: CASSDRDNYNEQFF. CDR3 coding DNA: TGCGCCAGCAGCGACCGGGACAACTACAATGAGCAGTTCTTC.

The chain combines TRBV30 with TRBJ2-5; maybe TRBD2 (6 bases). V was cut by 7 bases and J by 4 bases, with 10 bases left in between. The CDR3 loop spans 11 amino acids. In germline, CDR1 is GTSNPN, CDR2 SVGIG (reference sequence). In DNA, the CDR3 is TGTGCCTCCGCGGGAAGAGAGACCCAGTACTTC. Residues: CASAGRETQYF.